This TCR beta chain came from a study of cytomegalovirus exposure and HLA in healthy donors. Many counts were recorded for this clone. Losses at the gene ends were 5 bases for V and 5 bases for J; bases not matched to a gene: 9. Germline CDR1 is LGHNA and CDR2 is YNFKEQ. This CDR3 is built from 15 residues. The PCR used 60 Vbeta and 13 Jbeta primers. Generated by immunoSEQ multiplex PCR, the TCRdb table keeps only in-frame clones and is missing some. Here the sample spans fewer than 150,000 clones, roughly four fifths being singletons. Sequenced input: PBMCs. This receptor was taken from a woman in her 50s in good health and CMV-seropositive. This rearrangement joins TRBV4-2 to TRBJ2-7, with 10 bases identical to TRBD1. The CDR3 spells CASSSGTGVNHEQYF. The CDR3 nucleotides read TGTGCCAGCAGCTCCGGGACAGGGGTTAATCACGAGCAGTACTTC.